This is a list of T cell receptor beta chains from one sample in a study of beta chain features in type 1 diabetes. Here immunoSEQ multiplex PCR was the method, and the copy in TCRdb shows in-frame clones only, minus some. The table includes hundreds of thousands of clones, approximately 30% detected once. The sample taken for sequencing was naive CD4+ T cells from blood. These receptors were obtained from a man aged 18 to 35 in good health. The CDR3 runs from the conserved cysteine through the conserved F or W. A D gene is named only where the DNA matches it firmly. Not all rows give a size; the values are once, few, many and, for expanded clones, a class.

>TRBV7-9|TRBJ1-2|NA|NA
TGTGCCAGCAGCCAGACCGGACTGCGGGCGGGTGGCTACACCTTC
CASSQTGLRAGGYTF
>TRBV30|TRBJ1-2|TRBD1|NA
TGTGCCTGGAGTGAGTCAGGGGGCGCCTATGGCTACACCTTC
CAWSESGGAYGYTF
>TRBV14|TRBJ2-1|TRBD1|NA
TGTGCCAGCAGCCGTTGGGGACAGTACAATGAGCAGTTCTTC
CASSRWGQYNEQFF
>TRBV7-7|TRBJ2-5|NA|few
TGTGCTAGCAGCTTAGGTCTCAGCAGAGAAGAGACCCAGTACTTC
CASSLGLSREETQYF
>TRBV30|TRBJ2-6|NA|few
TGTGCCTGGAGTGTACGGGTGTCTGGGGCCAACGTCCTGACTTTC
CAWSVRVSGANVLTF
>TRBV29-1|TRBJ2-7|NA|NA
TGCAGCGCTTACAGGGAACCCTACGAGCAGTACTTC
CSAYREPYEQYF
>TRBV18|TRBJ2-6|NA|few
TGTGCCAGCTCACCTTTGCTGGGCACTGGGGCCAACGTCCTGACTTTC
CASSPLLGTGANVLTF
>TRBV30|TRBJ2-5|TRBD1|few
TGTGCCTGGAGTGCCGGGACAGGGGGCGTAGGACAAGAGACCCAGTACTTC
CAWSAGTGGVGQETQYF
>TRBV28|TRBJ1-2|NA|NA
TGTGCCAGCAGTTCCCCAGTCCATTATGGCTACACCTTC
CASSSPVHYGYTF
>TRBV29-1|TRBJ2-7|NA|NA
TGCAGCGTTTCCGGTTTAAGCTCCTACGAGCAGTACTTC
CSVSGLSSYEQYF
>TRBV7-7|TRBJ2-5|NA|NA
TGTGCCAGCAGCTTAGACAGGCAAGAGACCCAGTACTTC
CASSLDRQETQYF
>TRBV4-3|TRBJ1-1|NA|NA
TGCGCCAGCAGCCGTATCGCGACGGACATGAACACTGAAGCTTTCTTT
CASSRIATDMNTEAFF
>TRBV10-3|TRBJ2-3|NA|NA
TGTGCCATCCAAACCGGACCGGCTAAAGGCACAGATACGCAGTATTTT
CAIQTGPAKGTDTQYF
>TRBV6-1|TRBJ2-1|TRBD2|NA
TGTGCCAGCAGTGAAGTACCACCCGGACTAGACGGTAATGAGCAGTTCTTC
CASSEVPPGLDGNEQFF
>TRBV9|TRBJ2-2|TRBD2|few
TGTGCCAGCAGCGTAGATTCCCCTAGCGGGAGCGCCGGGGAGCTGTTTTTT
CASSVDSPSGSAGELFF
>TRBV30|TRBJ1-5|NA|NA
TGTGCCTGGACCGACAGGAGTGATCAGCCCCAGCATTTT
CAWTDRSDQPQHF
>TRBV29-1|TRBJ2-4|NA|few
TGCAGCGTTGAGGGTCTAGCCAAAAACATTCAGTACTTC
CSVEGLAKNIQYF
>TRBV10-3|TRBJ2-5|TRBD1|NA
TGTGCCATCAGGGGGACAGGGATGTACCAAGAGACCCAGTACTTC
CAIRGTGMYQETQYF
>TRBV18|TRBJ2-5|NA|NA
TGTGCCAGCTCACCGGGTGAGACCCAGTACTTC
CASSPGETQYF
>TRBV7-2|TRBJ2-5|TRBD2|NA
TGTGCCAGCAGCGAAGGGACTAGTCCTCCCTGGGAGACCCAGTACTTC
CASSEGTSPPWETQYF
>TRBV5-1|TRBJ2-1|TRBD2|once
TGCGCCAGCTGCGGGAGCGACTCCTACAATGAGCAGTTCTTC
CASCGSDSYNEQFF
>TRBV4-2|TRBJ2-3|NA|few
TGTGCCAGCAGCCAGGGCACACTCGGAGATACGCAGTATTTT
CASSQGTLGDTQYF
>TRBV10-3|TRBJ2-1|TRBD2|NA
TGTGCCATCAAAGGTAGCGGGAGGTCCTCCTACAATGAGCAGTTCTTC
CAIKGSGRSSYNEQFF
>TRBV11-2|TRBJ2-3|NA|few
TGTGCCAGCAGCTTAGATCCAGGGACAGATACGCAGTATTTT
CASSLDPGTDTQYF
>TRBV29-1|TRBJ2-1|TRBD1|NA
TGCAGCGTTGAAGACGGAAAGGGACAGTCCTACAATGAGCAGTTCTTC
CSVEDGKGQSYNEQFF
>TRBV15|TRBJ2-3|TRBD2|NA
TGTGCCACCAGCAGAGATCGTGTAATAGCGGGAGGCACCACAGATACGCAGTATTTT
CATSRDRVIAGGTTDTQYF
>TRBV5-4|TRBJ2-1|TRBD1|NA
TGTGCCAGCAGCTTGGGACAGGGTACCTACAATGAGCAGTTCTTC
CASSLGQGTYNEQFF
>TRBV4-3|TRBJ2-7|TRBD2|NA
TGCGCCAGCAGCCAGGTAGCGGGAGGGTCCGGGGAGCAGTACTTC
CASSQVAGGSGEQYF
>TRBV6-6|TRBJ2-1|TRBD2|NA
TGTGCCAGCAGCCCTAGCGGGAGGCAGAATGAGCAGTTCTTC
CASSPSGRQNEQFF
>TRBV28|TRBJ2-4|NA|few
TGTGCCAGCAGTGACCCGCGAGGGGTCAAAAACATTCAGTACTTC
CASSDPRGVKNIQYF
>TRBV29-1|TRBJ2-1|TRBD2|few
TGCAGCGGCCGGGGACTAGCGGGAGTTGTTGATGAGCAGTTCTTC
CSGRGLAGVVDEQFF
>TRBV12-5|TRBJ2-3|NA|NA
TGTGCTAGTGGCCCTTCTGCCTTTGGAGATACGCAGTATTTT
CASGPSAFGDTQYF
>TRBV28|TRBJ2-4|TRBD1|NA
TGTGCCAGCAGCCCGGCGGGACAGGGGATTGGTAACATTCAGTACTTC
CASSPAGQGIGNIQYF
>TRBV15|TRBJ2-4|TRBD2|NA
TGTGCCACCAGCAGAGATCGAGGACTAGCAGGGCACATTCAGTACTTC
CATSRDRGLAGHIQYF
>TRBV28|TRBJ2-4|NA|few
TGTGCCAGCAGTTTTATAGGTCAAAACATTCAGTACTTC
CASSFIGQNIQYF
>TRBV7-9|TRBJ2-1|TRBD1|few
TGTGCCAGCAGCTTAGACAGGGGTGGCTACAATGAGCAGTTCTTC
CASSLDRGGYNEQFF
>TRBV9|TRBJ1-3|TRBD1|NA
TGTGCCAGCAGCAACTCGGGACAGGTGATCTCTGGAAACACCATATATTTT
CASSNSGQVISGNTIYF
>TRBV27|TRBJ2-1|NA|NA
TGTGCCAGCAGTTTATCGCAGAGAGGAGACAATGAGCAGTTCTTC
CASSLSQRGDNEQFF
>TRBV5-1|TRBJ2-1|NA|few
TGCGCCAGCAGCAGCTGGTCAGGACTGGATGAGCAGTTCTTC
CASSSWSGLDEQFF
>TRBV19|TRBJ2-3|NA|few
TGTGCCAGTAGTATAGACGAGGGAGGCCCCACAGATACGCAGTATTTT
CASSIDEGGPTDTQYF
>TRBV29-1|TRBJ2-3|NA|NA
TGCAGCGTTGACTCAGCCCCCTACGGCGGCACAGATACGCAGTATTTT
CSVDSAPYGGTDTQYF
>TRBV11-1|TRBJ2-7|NA|once
TGTGCCAGCACCCGGGACCCAGCCTACGAGCAGTACTTC
CASTRDPAYEQYF
>TRBV7-9|TRBJ2-5|NA|few
TGTGCCAGCTCTAGGGGGTCAGCGGAGACCCAGTACTTC
CASSRGSAETQYF
>TRBV27|TRBJ2-7|TRBD2|once
TGTGCCAGCAAGAGCGGGAGTTCATACGAGCAGTACTTC
CASKSGSSYEQYF